This T cell receptor (beta chain) comes out of a study of T cell responses to AZD1222 COVID-19 vaccine. The germline V gene has CDR1 LNHDA and CDR2 SQIVND (reference sequence). J gave up 4 bases and V 5 bases, and 7 bases lay outside the gene matches. CDR3 length: 15 amino acids. Overall study findings and caveats: Seropositive AZD1222 recipients at baseline numbered only 5 to 7. The study found Spike-specific TCR breadth and depth rose after two AZD1222 doses. Donors in the cohort were predominantly white British and more often female, and clonal diversity was possibly underestimated. Unmutated variant regions reportedly attract nearly half of all spike-specific TCRs.

As for this clone: Its antigen remains unidentified.

Libraries were prepared by immunoSEQ multiplex PCR; TCRdb keeps only in-frame clonotypes and omits some of them. Of roughly 80,000 clones detected, 70% to 90% appear once; the ten largest clones hold around a tenth. The TCR sequence derives from an adult who received the AZD1222 COVID-19 vaccine. The J gene is TRBJ2-5, the V gene TRBV19, with 10 bases lining up with TRBD1. Sequences were derived from peripheral blood, sampled 28 days after the second AZD1222 dose. The chain's CDR3 is CASSAGTGVGETQYF. For the CDR3, the DNA is TGTGCCAGTAGTGCCGGGACAGGGGTTGGAGAGACCCAGTACTTC.